The next 5 T cell receptor beta chains were all read from a single sample in a study of OX40 agonist ivuxolimab in advanced cancers. Generated by immunoSEQ multiplex PCR, the TCRdb table keeps only in-frame clones and is missing some. The sample shows around 25,000 clones, 80% to 90% of them seen only once. The source was CD4+ or CD8+ T cells sorted from blood, collected in a trial of the OX40 agonist ivuxolimab. The origin of the receptors is an adult with an advanced solid tumor such as melanoma, head and neck, liver or kidney cancer.

This rearrangement joins TRBV29-1 to TRBJ1-2, with D possibly matching TRBD1 (5 bases). Looked up from germline, CDR1 is SQVTM and CDR2 is ANQGSEA. CDR3 length equals 18 residues. Trimming took off 2 bases at V and 4 bases at J, with 26 bases between the two ends. DNA for the CDR3: TGCAGCGTTGAATCCGCATCAGTACCTTGGGGCGGATCCTATGGCTACACCTTC. Its protein is CSVESASVPWGGSYGYTF. Combining the CDR3 with reference TRBV29-1 and TRBJ1-2 gives the whole variable domain SAVISQKPSRDICQRGTSLTIQCQVDSQVTMMFWYRQQPGQSLTLIATANQGSEATYESGFVIDKFPISRPNLTFSTLTVSNMSPEDSSIYLCSVESASVPWGGSYGYTFGSGTRLTVV.

This chain connects TRBV10-3 to TRBJ1-1; weak D call: TRBD1 (6 bases). The CDR3 consists of 12 residues. V lost 7 bases, J lost 3 bases, and 9 bases lay in between. CDR1 and CDR2 from the germline V gene are ENHRY and SYGVKD. CDR3 amino acids: CAIMGAYTEAFF. The CDR3 DNA follows: TGTGCCATCATGGGGGCATACACTGAAGCTTTCTTT.

Only one count was recorded for this clone. V is TRBV7-8 and J is TRBJ2-1; D is possibly TRBD1 (6 bases). Trimming stripped 3 bases from V and 2 bases from J, with 8 bases between. CDR1 SGHVS and CDR2 FQNEAQ come from the germline V gene. This CDR3 has 14 amino acids. The CDR3 sequence is CASSFQGTYNEQFF. In DNA, the CDR3 is TGTGCCAGCAGCTTTCAGGGGACCTACAATGAGCAGTTCTTC.

Worth noting for this clone: Distinct nucleotide sequences in the sample also encode this CDR3. The chain links TRBV15 to TRBJ2-7; 8 bases match TRBD1. The CDR3 runs to 14 residues. CDR1 is LNHNV and CDR2 is YYDKDF in the germline V gene (reference sequence). V shed 0 bases, J shed 2 bases, and the junction held 0 bases outside the gene matches. Here the CDR3 reads CATSRDRGPYEQYF. Written as DNA, the CDR3 is TGTGCCACCAGCAGAGACAGGGGGCCCTACGAGCAGTACTTC.

J is TRBJ2-2 and V is TRBV28; the D is unclear. This CDR3 contains 13 residues. V lost 5 bases and J lost 1, with 5 bases in between. CDR1 is MDHEN and CDR2 is SYDVKM in the germline V gene. CDR3 sequence reads: CASSVENTGELFF. In DNA, the CDR3 is TGTGCCAGCAGTGTAGAGAACACCGGGGAGCTGTTTTTT.